Below, one T cell receptor (beta chain) is given with its context. This CDR3 has 15 amino acids. The germline gives CDR1 MNHEY, CDR2 SVGAGI. J gave up 9 bases and V 6 bases, and 14 bases lay outside the gene matches. In the original processing: The authors estimated nucleated cell counts from reference gene primer amplification. The assay was immunoSEQ multiplex PCR, and TCRdb's table has in-frame clones only and misses some. The DNA gave D and trimming, while V, J and clone size come from that table. The data show around 180,000 clones, with 80% to 90% seen just once and around 9.9% held by the top ten. These data originate in a study of blood T cell repertoires in COVID-19. Study information: The United States, Italy and Spain supplied acute and convalescent COVID-19 samples. PBMCs, B-cell-depleted T cells, or T cells were the source of the cDNA or gDNA that made up the material.

This sequence originates from a human donor with active or convalescent COVID-19. The donor label of this sample is uncertain. Material for sequencing was peripheral blood. The rearrangement links TRBV6-5 to TRBJ2-1; 7 bases fit TRBD2. The CDR3 sequence: CASRGVVGRVGEQFF. For the CDR3, the DNA is TGTGCCAGCAGAGGGGTAGTTGGGAGGGTGGGTGAGCAGTTCTTC.